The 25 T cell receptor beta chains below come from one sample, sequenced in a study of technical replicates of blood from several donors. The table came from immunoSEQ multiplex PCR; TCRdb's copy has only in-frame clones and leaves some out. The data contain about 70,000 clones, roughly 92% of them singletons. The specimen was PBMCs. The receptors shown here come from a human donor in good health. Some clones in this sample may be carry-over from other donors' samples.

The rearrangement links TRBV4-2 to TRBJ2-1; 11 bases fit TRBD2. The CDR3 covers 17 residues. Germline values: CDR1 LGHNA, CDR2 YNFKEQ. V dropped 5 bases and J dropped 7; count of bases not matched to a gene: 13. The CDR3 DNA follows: TGTGCCAGCAGCTGGCAGGGAGAGGTAGCGGGGGGGAATGAGCAGTTCTTC. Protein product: CASSWQGEVAGGNEQFF.

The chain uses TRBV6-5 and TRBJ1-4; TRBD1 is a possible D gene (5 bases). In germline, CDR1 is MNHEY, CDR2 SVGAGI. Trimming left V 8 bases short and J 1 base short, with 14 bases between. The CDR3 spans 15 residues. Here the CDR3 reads CASRFAGGTNEKLFF. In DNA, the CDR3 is TGTGCCAGCCGGTTCGCCGGGGGAACTAATGAAAAACTGTTTTTT.

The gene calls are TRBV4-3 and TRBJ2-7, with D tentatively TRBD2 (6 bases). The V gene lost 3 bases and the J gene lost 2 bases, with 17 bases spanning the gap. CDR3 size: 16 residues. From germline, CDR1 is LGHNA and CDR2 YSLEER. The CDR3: CASSQWAGTQTYEQYF. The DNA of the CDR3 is TGCGCCAGCAGCCAGTGGGCGGGGACGCAAACCTACGAGCAGTACTTC.

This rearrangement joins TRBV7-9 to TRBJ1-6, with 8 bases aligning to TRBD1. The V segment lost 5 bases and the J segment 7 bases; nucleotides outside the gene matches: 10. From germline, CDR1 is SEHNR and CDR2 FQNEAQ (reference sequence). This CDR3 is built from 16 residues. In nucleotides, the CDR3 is TGTGCCAGCAGCCCCCAGGGGGCGCAAGCCAATTCACCCCTCCACTTT. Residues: CASSPQGAQANSPLHF.

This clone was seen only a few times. The CDR3 nucleotides are TGTGCCAGCAACAGACTAGTTACCGGGGAGCTGTTTTTT. Protein product: CASNRLVTGELFF. The rearrangement uses TRBV2 and TRBJ2-2; TRBD2 might be the D (6 bases). Trimming pared 7 bases from V and 5 bases from J, leaving 11 bases between. The CDR3 totals 13 residues. From germline, CDR1 is SNHLY and CDR2 FYNNEI.

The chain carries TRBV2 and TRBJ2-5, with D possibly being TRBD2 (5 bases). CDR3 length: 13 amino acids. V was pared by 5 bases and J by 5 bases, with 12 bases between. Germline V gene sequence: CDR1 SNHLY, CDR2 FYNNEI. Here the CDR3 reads CASSRGERETQYF. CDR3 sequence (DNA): TGTGCCAGCAGTCGGGGAGAGAGGGAGACCCAGTACTTC.

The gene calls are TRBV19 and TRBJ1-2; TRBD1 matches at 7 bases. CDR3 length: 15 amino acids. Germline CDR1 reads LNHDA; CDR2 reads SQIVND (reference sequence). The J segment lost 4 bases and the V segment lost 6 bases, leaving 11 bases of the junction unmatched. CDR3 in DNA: TGTGCCAGTAGAGGACAGGCCCGAAGTAGCTATGGCTACACCTTC. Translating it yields CASRGQARSSYGYTF.

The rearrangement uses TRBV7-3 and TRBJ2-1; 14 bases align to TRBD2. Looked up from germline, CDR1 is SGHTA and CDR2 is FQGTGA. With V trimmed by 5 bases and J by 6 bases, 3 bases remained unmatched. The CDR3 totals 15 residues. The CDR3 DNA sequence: TGTGCCAGCAGCGAGGGACTAGCGGGGGTCAATGAGCAGTTCTTC. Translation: CASSEGLAGVNEQFF.

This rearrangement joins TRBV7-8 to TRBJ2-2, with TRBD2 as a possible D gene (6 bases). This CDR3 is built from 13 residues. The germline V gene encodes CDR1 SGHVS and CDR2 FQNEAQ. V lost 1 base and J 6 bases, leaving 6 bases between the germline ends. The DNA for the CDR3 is TGTGCCAGCAGCTTAGGGGGGGCCGGGGAGCTGTTTTTT. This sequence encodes CASSLGGAGELFF.

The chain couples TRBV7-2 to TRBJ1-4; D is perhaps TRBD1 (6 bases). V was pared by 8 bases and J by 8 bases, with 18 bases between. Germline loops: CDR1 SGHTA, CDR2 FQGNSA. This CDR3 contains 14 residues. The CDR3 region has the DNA TGTGCCAGCGGGCCACAGGGTGTTTGGGAAAAACTGTTTTTT. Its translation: CASGPQGVWEKLFF.

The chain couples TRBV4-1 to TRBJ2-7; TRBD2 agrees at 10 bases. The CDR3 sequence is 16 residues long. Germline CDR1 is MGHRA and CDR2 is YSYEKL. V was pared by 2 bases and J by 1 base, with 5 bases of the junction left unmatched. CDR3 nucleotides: TGCGCCAGCAGCCAAACCGTACTAGCGGGATCCTACGAGCAGTACTTC. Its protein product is CASSQTVLAGSYEQYF.

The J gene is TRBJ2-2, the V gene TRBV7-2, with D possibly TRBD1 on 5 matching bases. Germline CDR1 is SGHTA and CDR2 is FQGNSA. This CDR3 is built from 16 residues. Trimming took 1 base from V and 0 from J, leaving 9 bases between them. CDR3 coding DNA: TGTGCCAGCAGCTTAGGTCGGACAACGAACACCGGGGAGCTGTTTTTT. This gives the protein CASSLGRTTNTGELFF.

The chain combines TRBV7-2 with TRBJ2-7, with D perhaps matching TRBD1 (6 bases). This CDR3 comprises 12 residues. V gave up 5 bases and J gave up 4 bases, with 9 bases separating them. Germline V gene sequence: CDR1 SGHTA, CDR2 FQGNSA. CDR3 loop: CASSDDRYEQYF. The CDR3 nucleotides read TGTGCCAGCAGCGACGACAGGTACGAGCAGTACTTC. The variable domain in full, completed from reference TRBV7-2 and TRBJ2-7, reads GAGVSQSPSNKVTEKGKDVELRCDPISGHTALYWYRQSLGQGLEFLIYFQGNSAPDKSGLPSDRFSAERTGGSVSTLTIQRTQQEDSAVYLCASSDDRYEQYFGPGTRLTVT.

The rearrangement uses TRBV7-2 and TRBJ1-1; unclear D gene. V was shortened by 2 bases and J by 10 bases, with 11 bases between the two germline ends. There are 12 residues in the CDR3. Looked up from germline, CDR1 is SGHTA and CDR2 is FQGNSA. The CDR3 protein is CASSLNSAGAFF. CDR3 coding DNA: TGTGCCAGCAGCTTAAACTCCGCAGGAGCTTTCTTT.

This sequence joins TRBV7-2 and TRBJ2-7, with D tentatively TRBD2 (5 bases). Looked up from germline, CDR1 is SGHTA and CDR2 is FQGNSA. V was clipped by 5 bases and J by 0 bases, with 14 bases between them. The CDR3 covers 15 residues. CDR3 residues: CASSILVGSSYEQYF. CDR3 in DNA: TGTGCCAGCAGCATTCTGGTGGGGAGCTCCTACGAGCAGTACTTC. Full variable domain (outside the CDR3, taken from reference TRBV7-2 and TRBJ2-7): GAGVSQSPSNKVTEKGKDVELRCDPISGHTALYWYRQSLGQGLEFLIYFQGNSAPDKSGLPSDRFSAERTGGSVSTLTIQRTQQEDSAVYLCASSILVGSSYEQYFGPGTRLTVT.

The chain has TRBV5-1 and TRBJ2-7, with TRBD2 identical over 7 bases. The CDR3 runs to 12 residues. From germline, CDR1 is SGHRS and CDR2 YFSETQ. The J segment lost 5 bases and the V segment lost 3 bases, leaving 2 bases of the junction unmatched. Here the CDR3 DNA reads TGCGCCAGCAGCTCAACTAGCGACGAGCAGTACTTC. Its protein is CASSSTSDEQYF.

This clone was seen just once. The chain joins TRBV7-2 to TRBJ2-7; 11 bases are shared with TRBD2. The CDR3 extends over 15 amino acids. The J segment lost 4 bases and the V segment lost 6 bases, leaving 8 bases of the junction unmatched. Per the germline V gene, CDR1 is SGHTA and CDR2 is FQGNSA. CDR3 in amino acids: CASRLGTSGTYEQYF. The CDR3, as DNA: TGTGCCAGCAGGCTCGGGACTAGCGGAACTTACGAGCAGTACTTC.

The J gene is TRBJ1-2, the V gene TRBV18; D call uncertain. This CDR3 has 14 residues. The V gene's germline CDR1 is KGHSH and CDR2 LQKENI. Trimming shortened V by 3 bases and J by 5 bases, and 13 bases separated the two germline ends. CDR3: CASSPASEGYGYTF. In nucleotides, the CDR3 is TGTGCCAGCTCACCGGCTTCGGAGGGATATGGCTACACCTTC. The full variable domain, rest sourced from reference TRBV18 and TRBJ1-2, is NAGVMQNPRHLVRRRGQEARLRCSPMKGHSHVYWYRQLPEEGLKFMVYLQKENIIDESGMPKERFSAEFPKEGPSILRIQQVVRGDSAAYFCASSPASEGYGYTFGSGTRLTVV.

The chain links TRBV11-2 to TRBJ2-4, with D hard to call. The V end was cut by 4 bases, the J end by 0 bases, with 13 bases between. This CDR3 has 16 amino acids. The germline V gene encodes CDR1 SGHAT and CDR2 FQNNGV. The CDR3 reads CASSSVFNLAKNIQYF. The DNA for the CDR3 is TGTGCCAGCAGCTCCGTTTTTAATCTAGCCAAAAACATTCAGTACTTC.

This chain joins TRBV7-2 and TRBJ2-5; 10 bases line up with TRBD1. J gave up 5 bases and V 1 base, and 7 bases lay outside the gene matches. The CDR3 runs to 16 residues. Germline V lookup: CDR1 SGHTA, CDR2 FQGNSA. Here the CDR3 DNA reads TGTGCCAGCAGCTTAGGGGGGGACAGGGGCGGGGAGACCCAGTACTTC. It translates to CASSLGGDRGGETQYF.

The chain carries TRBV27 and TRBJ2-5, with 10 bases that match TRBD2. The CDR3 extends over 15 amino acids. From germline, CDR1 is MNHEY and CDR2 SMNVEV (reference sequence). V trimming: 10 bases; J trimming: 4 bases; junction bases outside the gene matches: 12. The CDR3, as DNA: TGTGCCACCGCCCACCTAGCGGGAGTTGCAGAGACCCAGTACTTC. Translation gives CATAHLAGVAETQYF.

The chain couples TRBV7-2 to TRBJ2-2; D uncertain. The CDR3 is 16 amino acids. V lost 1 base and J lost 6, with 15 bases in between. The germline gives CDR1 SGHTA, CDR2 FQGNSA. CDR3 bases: TGTGCCAGCAGCTTAGTCGTTAGCCTAGTACCCGGGGAGCTGTTTTTT. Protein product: CASSLVVSLVPGELFF. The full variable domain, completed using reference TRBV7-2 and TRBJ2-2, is GAGVSQSPSNKVTEKGKDVELRCDPISGHTALYWYRQSLGQGLEFLIYFQGNSAPDKSGLPSDRFSAERTGGSVSTLTIQRTQQEDSAVYLCASSLVVSLVPGELFFGEGSRLTVL.

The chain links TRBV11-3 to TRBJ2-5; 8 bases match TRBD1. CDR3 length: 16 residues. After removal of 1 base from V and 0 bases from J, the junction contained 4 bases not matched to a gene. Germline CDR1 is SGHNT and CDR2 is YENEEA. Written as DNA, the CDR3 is TGTGCCAGCAGCTTAGGACAGGGGTCCTACCAAGAGACCCAGTACTTC. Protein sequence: CASSLGQGSYQETQYF.

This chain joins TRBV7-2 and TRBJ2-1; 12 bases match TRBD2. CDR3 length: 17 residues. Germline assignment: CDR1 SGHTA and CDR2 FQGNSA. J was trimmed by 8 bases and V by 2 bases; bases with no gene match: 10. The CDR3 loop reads CASSLTLAGGPAHEQFF. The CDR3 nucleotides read TGTGCCAGCAGCTTAACTCTAGCGGGAGGGCCGGCGCATGAGCAGTTCTTC.

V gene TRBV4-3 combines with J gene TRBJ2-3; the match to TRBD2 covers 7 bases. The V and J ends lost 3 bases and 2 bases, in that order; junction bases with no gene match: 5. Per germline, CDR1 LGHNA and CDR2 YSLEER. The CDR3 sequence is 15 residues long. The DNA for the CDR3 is TGCGCCAGCAGCCAGCTAGCGGAGATCACAGATACGCAGTATTTT. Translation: CASSQLAEITDTQYF.